Below are 18 T cell receptor beta chains sequenced from a single sample in a study of blood T cell repertoires in COVID-19. The data were produced by immunoSEQ multiplex PCR, yet TCRdb's version contains in-frame clones alone and is incomplete. The table records tens of thousands of clones, 85% to 90% of them present only once. The specimen sequenced was peripheral blood. The source of these receptors is a man aged 80 or over with acute or convalescent COVID-19.

The V and J genes are TRBV19 and TRBJ1-3; 7 bases match TRBD1. The CDR3 sequence is 17 residues long. Germline lookup yields CDR1 LNHDA and CDR2 SQIVND (reference sequence). Germline trimming cut 5 bases from V and 1 base from J; bases unmatched to any gene: 11. The CDR3 DNA sequence: TGTGCCAGTAGTGCGTACCTCGGGACAGTTTCTGGAAACACCATATATTTT. Translating it yields CASSAYLGTVSGNTIYF.

The rearrangement links TRBV28 to TRBJ1-2, with unresolved D. Germline CDR1 is MDHEN and CDR2 is SYDVKM. The CDR3 is made up of 14 amino acids. The V end lost 7 bases, the J end lost 2 bases, and 14 bases lay between the germline ends. Written as DNA, the CDR3 is TGTGCCAGCACCATCGGGTCGAACAACTATGGCTACACCTTC. This translates into CASTIGSNNYGYTF.

The chain recombines TRBV10-1 with TRBJ1-6; possibly TRBD1 for D (5 bases). The CDR3 runs to 13 residues. Between the trimmed V and J ends, which lost 6 bases and 4 bases, there was a span of 7 bases. The germline V gene has CDR1 WNHNN and CDR2 SYGVQD (reference sequence). The CDR3 here is CASSTGYNSPLHF. CDR3 DNA: TGCGCCAGCAGCACAGGATATAATTCACCCCTCCACTTT.

V is TRBV6-5 and J is TRBJ2-7; D is possibly TRBD1 (6 bases). Germline V gene sequence: CDR1 MNHEY, CDR2 SVGAGI. CDR3 length equals 15 residues. The V end lost 0 bases, the J end lost 2 bases, and 11 bases lay between the germline ends. The CDR3 loop reads CASSYSDSGAYEQYF. The CDR3 DNA follows: TGTGCCAGCAGTTACTCGGACAGTGGGGCCTACGAGCAGTACTTC.

The J gene is TRBJ1-2, the V gene TRBV27; weak D call: TRBD1 (6 bases). Trimming shortened V by 3 bases and J by 8 bases, and 28 bases separated the two germline ends. Germline assignment: CDR1 MNHEY and CDR2 SMNVEV (reference sequence). The CDR3 is made up of 18 amino acids. CDR3 protein: CASSLRVGTGLSPRGYTF. The CDR3 nucleotides are TGTGCCAGCAGTTTGCGGGTTGGAACAGGGTTAAGCCCACGGGGCTACACCTTC.

The chain employs TRBV5-1 and TRBJ2-5; perhaps TRBD1 as D (7 bases). Germline assignment: CDR1 SGHRS and CDR2 YFSETQ. This CDR3 has 15 amino acids. V lost 0 bases, J lost 2 bases, and 11 bases lay in between. In DNA, the CDR3 is TGCGCCAGCAGCTTGGCAGGGGGGTTACAAGAGACCCAGTACTTC. Amino acid sequence: CASSLAGGLQETQYF.

The chain combines TRBV28 with TRBJ1-1; D might be TRBD1 (5 bases). The CDR3 has 15 residues. Germline V gene lookup returns CDR1 MDHEN and CDR2 SYDVKM. Trimming cost V 7 bases and J 4 bases, with 19 bases left between them. The DNA for the CDR3 is TGTGCCAGCACCCCGGGGGGGGAGGGGAGCACTGAAGCTTTCTTT. It specifies CASTPGGEGSTEAFF.

The chain recombines TRBV2 with TRBJ2-2; D uncertain. V was trimmed by 2 bases and J by 6 bases, leaving 7 bases between them. The germline V gene has CDR1 SNHLY and CDR2 FYNNEI. This CDR3 spans 13 amino acids. The CDR3 loop reads CASSETLAGELFF. The CDR3, as DNA: TGTGCCAGCAGTGAAACTCTCGCCGGGGAGCTGTTTTTT.

This chain connects TRBV2 to TRBJ1-1, with TRBD1 as a possible D gene (5 bases). V dropped 6 bases and J dropped 0 bases, with 11 bases sitting between them. Looked up from germline, CDR1 is SNHLY and CDR2 is FYNNEI. The CDR3 has 14 residues. The CDR3 is CASRTELMNTEAFF. CDR3 in DNA: TGTGCCAGCAGGACAGAGTTAATGAACACTGAAGCTTTCTTT.

The chain couples TRBV30 to TRBJ2-7; TRBD2 is a possible D gene (6 bases). CDR1 and CDR2 from the germline V gene are GTSNPN and SVGIG (reference sequence). The CDR3 is 14 residues long. V was pared by 2 bases and J by 1 base, with 12 bases between. The CDR3 coding sequence is TGTGCCTGGAGTAAGGCAGGACTATCCTACGAGCAGTACTTC. It encodes CAWSKAGLSYEQYF.

This chain connects TRBV7-9 to TRBJ1-2; no firm D call. CDR1 and CDR2 (germline): SEHNR, FQNEAQ (reference sequence). This CDR3 has 15 amino acids. V was shortened by 5 bases and J by 7 bases, with 20 bases between the two germline ends. The CDR3 here is CASSPRARLYGGYTF. The CDR3 coding sequence is TGTGCCAGCAGCCCGAGGGCCAGACTATACGGTGGCTACACCTTC.

The chain has TRBV7-8 and TRBJ1-2; D is uncertain. The germline gives CDR1 SGHVS, CDR2 FQNEAQ. The CDR3 has 15 amino acids. Deletions cut 4 bases from V and 6 bases from J, with 18 bases between. The DNA of the CDR3 is TGTGCCAGCAGCTCCTACATGGGCTCCACGAATGGCTACACCTTC. This translates into CASSSYMGSTNGYTF.

This chain joins TRBV20-1 and TRBJ2-7; 9 bases agree with TRBD1. CDR1 DFQATT and CDR2 SNEGSKA come from the germline V gene (reference sequence). This CDR3 contains 18 residues. V shed 3 bases, J shed 3 bases, and the junction held 18 bases outside the gene matches. CDR3 amino acids: CSASSDKPRTGENYEQYF. CDR3 DNA: TGCAGTGCTAGTTCGGATAAACCACGGACAGGGGAGAACTACGAGCAGTACTTC.

A single count supports this clone. This chain uses TRBV9 with TRBJ2-1; D remains unclear. Germline CDR1 is SGDLS and CDR2 is YYNGEE. The CDR3 runs to 15 residues. Trimming removed 2 bases from V and 7 bases from J, with 16 bases in between. This CDR3 is CASSVMQTSRNEQFF. The CDR3 DNA reads as TGTGCCAGCAGCGTGATGCAGACTTCACGGAATGAGCAGTTCTTC.

The CDR3 is CAISEGGLYGYTF. The DNA of the CDR3 is TGTGCCATCAGTGAGGGGGGACTCTATGGCTACACCTTC. V is TRBV10-3 and J is TRBJ1-2, with D tentatively TRBD1 (5 bases). Trimming shortened V by 2 bases and J by 4 bases, and 8 bases separated the two germline ends. The CDR3 runs 13 residues. CDR1 is ENHRY and CDR2 is SYGVKD in the germline V gene.

The chain carries TRBV10-3 and TRBJ1-1; TRBD1 matches 9 bases. V dropped 6 bases and J dropped 1; count of bases not matched to a gene: 3. CDR3 length: 14 residues. Germline lookup yields CDR1 ENHRY and CDR2 SYGVKD. CDR3 protein: CAISLQGANTEAFF. The CDR3, as DNA: TGTGCCATCAGCCTACAGGGGGCGAACACTGAAGCTTTCTTT.

V usage is TRBV11-3 and J usage is TRBJ1-3; D call uncertain. Trimming removed 5 bases from V and 2 bases from J, with 22 bases in between. The CDR3 sequence is 18 residues long. The germline CDR1 and CDR2 sequences are SGHNT and YENEEA. Here the CDR3 reads CASSTRRHDNKTGNTIYF. The CDR3 DNA reads TGTGCCAGCAGCACTCGGAGGCATGATAACAAAACTGGAAACACCATATATTTT.

V and J are TRBV2 and TRBJ1-1; D call uncertain. Germline V lookup: CDR1 SNHLY, CDR2 FYNNEI. Between the trimmed V and J ends, which lost 4 bases and 5 bases, there was a span of 17 bases. The CDR3 spans 15 residues. CDR3 sequence: CASSVDLGRMTEAFF. For the CDR3, the DNA is TGTGCCAGCAGTGTGGACCTGGGGAGGATGACTGAAGCTTTCTTT.